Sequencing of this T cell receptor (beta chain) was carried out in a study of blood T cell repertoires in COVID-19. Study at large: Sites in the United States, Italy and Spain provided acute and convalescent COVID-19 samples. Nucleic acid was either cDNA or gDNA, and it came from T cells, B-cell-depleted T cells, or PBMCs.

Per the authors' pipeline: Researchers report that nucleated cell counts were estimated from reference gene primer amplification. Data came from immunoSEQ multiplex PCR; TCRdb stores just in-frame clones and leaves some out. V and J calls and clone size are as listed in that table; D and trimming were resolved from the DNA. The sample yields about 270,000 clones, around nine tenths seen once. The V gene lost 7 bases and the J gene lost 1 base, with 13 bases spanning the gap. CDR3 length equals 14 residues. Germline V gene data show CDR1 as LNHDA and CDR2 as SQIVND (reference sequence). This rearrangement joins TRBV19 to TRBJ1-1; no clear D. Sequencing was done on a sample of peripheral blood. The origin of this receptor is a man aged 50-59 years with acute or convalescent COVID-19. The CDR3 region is CASKGRPTNTEAFF. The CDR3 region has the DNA TGTGCCAGTAAAGGCAGGCCGACGAACACTGAAGCTTTCTTT.